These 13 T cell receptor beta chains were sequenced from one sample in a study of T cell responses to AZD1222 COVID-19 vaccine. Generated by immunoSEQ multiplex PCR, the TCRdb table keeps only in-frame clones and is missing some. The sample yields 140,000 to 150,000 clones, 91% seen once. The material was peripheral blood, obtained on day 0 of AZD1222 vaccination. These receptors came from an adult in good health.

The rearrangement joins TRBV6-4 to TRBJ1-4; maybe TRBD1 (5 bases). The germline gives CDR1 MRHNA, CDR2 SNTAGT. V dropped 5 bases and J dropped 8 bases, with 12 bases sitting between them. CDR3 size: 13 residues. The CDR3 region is CASSRRRGEKLFF. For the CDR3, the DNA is TGTGCCAGCAGTAGGCGCCGGGGCGAAAAACTGTTTTTT.

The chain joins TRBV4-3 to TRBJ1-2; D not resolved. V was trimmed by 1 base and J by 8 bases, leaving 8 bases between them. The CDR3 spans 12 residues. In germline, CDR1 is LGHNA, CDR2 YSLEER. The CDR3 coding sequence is TGCGCCAGCAGCCAAGGATACTTAGGCTACACCTTC. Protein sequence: CASSQGYLGYTF.

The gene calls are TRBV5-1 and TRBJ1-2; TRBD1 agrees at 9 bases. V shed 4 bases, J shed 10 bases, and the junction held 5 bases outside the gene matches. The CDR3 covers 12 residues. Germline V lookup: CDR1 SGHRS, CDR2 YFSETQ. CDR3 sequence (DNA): TGCGCCAGCAGCGGCACAGGGGGCGTCTACACCTTC. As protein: CASSGTGGVYTF.

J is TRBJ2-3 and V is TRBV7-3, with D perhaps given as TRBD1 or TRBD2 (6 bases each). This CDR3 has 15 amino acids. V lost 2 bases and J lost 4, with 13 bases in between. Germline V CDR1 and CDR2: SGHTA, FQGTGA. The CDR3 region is CASSLGGGLSDTQYF. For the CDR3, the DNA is TGTGCCAGCAGCTTAGGAGGGGGGCTGTCAGATACGCAGTATTTT.

For the CDR3, the DNA is TGTGCCAGCACCGAGAGCGGGGTCACTGAAGCTTTCTTT. This sequence encodes CASTESGVTEAFF. This chain uses TRBV6-5 with TRBJ1-1; D is undetermined. Germline-derived CDR1 and CDR2 are MNHEY and SVGAGI. V gave up 7 bases and J gave up 4 bases, with 13 bases separating them. The CDR3 runs to 13 residues.

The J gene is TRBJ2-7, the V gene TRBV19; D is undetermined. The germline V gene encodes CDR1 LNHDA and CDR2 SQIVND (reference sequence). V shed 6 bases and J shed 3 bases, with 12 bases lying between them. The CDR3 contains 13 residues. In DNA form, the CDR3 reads TGTGCCAGTAGCCTCCGGGCATACTACGAGCAGTACTTC. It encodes CASSLRAYYEQYF.

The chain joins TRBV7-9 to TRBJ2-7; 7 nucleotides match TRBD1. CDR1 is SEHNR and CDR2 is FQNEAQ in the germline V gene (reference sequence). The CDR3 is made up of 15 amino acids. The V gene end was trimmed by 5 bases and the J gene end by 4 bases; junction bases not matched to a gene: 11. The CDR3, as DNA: TGTGCCAGCAGCGCAGGTTGGACAGGAGGTTACGAGCAGTACTTC. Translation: CASSAGWTGGYEQYF.

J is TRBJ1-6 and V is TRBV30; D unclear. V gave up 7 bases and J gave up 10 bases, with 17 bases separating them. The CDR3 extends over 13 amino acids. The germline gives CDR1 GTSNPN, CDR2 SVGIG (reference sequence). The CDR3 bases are TGTGCCTTGGCTCGTACGGGAGACTCACCCCTCCACTTT. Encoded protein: CALARTGDSPLHF.

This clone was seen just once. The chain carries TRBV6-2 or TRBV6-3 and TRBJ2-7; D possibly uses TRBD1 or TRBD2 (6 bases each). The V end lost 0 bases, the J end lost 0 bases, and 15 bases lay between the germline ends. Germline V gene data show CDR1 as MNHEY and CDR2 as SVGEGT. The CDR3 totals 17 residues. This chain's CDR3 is CASSYSPGASSSYEQYF. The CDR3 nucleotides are TGTGCCAGCAGTTACTCGCCGGGGGCCTCATCCTCCTACGAGCAGTACTTC.

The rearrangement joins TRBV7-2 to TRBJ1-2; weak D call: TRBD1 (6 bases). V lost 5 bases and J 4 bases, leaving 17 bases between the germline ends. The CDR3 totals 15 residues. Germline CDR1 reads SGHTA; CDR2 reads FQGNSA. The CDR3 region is CASSPTGGDFYGYTF. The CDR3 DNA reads TGTGCCAGCAGCCCCACCGGGGGCGATTTCTATGGCTACACCTTC. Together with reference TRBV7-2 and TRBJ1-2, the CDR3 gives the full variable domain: GAGVSQSPSNKVTEKGKDVELRCDPISGHTALYWYRQSLGQGLEFLIYFQGNSAPDKSGLPSDRFSAERTGGSVSTLTIQRTQQEDSAVYLCASSPTGGDFYGYTFGSGTRLTVV.

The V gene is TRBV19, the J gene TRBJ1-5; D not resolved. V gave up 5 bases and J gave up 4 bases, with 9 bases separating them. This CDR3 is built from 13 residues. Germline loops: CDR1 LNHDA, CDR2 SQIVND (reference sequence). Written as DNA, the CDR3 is TGTGCCAGTAGTCTAAAGGAGAATCAGCCCCAGCATTTT. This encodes CASSLKENQPQHF.

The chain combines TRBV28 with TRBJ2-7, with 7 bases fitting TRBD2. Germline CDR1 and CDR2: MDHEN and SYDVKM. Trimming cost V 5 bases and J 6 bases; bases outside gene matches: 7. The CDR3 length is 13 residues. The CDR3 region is CASSPGLVGEQYF. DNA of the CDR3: TGTGCCAGCAGTCCCGGACTAGTAGGCGAGCAGTACTTC.

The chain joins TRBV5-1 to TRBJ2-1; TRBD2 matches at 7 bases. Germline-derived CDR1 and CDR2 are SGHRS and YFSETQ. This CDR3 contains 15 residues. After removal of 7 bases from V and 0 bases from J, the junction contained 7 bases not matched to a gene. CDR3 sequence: CASESSSGSYNEQFF. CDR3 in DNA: TGCGCCAGCGAATCCTCTAGCGGCTCCTACAATGAGCAGTTCTTC.